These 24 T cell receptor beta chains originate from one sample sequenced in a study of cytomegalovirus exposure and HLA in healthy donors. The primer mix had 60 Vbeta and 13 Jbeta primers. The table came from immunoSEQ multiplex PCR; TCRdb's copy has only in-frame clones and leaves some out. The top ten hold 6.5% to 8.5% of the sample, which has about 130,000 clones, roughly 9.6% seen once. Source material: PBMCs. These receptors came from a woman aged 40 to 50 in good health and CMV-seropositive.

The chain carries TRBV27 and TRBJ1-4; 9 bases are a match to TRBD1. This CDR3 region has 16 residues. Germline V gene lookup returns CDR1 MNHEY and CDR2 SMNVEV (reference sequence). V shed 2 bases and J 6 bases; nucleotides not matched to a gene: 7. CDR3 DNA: TGTGCCAGCAGTTTAAGGGACAGGGTGCAAGATGAAAAACTGTTTTTT. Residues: CASSLRDRVQDEKLFF.

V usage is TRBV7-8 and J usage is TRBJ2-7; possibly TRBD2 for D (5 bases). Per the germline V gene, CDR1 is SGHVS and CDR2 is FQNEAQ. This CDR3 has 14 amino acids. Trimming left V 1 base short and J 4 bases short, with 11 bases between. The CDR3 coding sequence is TGTGCCAGCAGCTTAGGAGGGAATGATTACGAGCAGTACTTC. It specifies CASSLGGNDYEQYF.

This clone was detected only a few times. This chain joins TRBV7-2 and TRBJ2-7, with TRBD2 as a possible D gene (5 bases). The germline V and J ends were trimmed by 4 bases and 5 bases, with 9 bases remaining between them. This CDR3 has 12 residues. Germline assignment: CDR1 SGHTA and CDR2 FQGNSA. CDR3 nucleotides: TGTGCCAGCAGCTCTACTAGGCACGAGCAGTACTTC. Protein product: CASSSTRHEQYF.

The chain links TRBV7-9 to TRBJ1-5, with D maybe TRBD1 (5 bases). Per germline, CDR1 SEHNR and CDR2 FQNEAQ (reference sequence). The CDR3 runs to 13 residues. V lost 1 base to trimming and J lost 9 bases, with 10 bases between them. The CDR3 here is CASSLGTGVPQHF. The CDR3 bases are TGTGCCAGCAGCTTAGGGACGGGGGTGCCCCAGCATTTT. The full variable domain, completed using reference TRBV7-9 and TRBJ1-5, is DTGVSQNPRHKITKRGQNVTFRCDPISEHNRLYWYRQTLGQGPEFLTYFQNEAQLEKSRLLSDRFSAERPKGSFSTLEIQRTEQGDSAMYLCASSLGTGVPQHFGDGTRLSIL.

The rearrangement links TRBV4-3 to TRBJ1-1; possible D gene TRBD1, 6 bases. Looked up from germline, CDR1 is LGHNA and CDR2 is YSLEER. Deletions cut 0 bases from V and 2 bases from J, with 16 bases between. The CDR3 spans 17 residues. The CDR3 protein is CASSQEIRGTSNTEAFF. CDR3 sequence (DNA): TGCGCCAGCAGCCAAGAAATCAGGGGCACTTCTAACACTGAAGCTTTCTTT.

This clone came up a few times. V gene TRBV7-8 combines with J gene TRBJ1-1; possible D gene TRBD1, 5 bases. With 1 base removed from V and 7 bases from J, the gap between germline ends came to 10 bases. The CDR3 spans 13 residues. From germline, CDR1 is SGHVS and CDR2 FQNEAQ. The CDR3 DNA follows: TGTGCCAGCAGCTTAGGGGGCATGTTTGAAGCTTTCTTT. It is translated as CASSLGGMFEAFF.

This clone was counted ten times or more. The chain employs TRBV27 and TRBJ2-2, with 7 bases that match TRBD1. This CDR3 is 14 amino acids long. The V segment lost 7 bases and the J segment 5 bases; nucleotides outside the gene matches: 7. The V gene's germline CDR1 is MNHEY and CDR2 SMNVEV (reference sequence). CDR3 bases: TGTGCCAGCAAGATAACACAGGGGACCGGGGAGCTGTTTTTT. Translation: CASKITQGTGELFF.

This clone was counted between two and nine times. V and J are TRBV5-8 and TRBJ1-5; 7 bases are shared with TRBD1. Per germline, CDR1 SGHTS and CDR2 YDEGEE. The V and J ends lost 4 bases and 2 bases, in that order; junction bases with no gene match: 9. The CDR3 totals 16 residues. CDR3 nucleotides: TGTGCCAGCAGCCCCCGGGACAGCTCTGGCAATCAGCCCCAGCATTTT. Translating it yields CASSPRDSSGNQPQHF.

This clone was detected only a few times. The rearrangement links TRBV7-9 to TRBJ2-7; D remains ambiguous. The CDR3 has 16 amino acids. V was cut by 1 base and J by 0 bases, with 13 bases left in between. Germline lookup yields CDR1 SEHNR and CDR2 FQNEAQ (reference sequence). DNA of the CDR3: TGTGCCAGCAGCTTAGGCTCTGGAGTCCCCTCCTACGAGCAGTACTTC. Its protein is CASSLGSGVPSYEQYF.

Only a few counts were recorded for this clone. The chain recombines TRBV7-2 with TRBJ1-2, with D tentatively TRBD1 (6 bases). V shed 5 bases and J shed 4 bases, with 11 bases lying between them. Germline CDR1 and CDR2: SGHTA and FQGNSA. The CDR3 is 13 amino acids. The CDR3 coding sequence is TGTGCCAGCAGCCCTCAGGGGACCTATGGCTACACCTTC. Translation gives CASSPQGTYGYTF.

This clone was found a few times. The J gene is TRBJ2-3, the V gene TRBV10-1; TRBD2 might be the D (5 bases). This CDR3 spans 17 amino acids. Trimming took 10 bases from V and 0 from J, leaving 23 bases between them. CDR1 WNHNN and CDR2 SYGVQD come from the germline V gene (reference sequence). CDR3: CAKGLPVPTVSTDTQYF. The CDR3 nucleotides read TGCGCCAAAGGACTCCCGGTCCCCACCGTAAGCACAGATACGCAGTATTTT.

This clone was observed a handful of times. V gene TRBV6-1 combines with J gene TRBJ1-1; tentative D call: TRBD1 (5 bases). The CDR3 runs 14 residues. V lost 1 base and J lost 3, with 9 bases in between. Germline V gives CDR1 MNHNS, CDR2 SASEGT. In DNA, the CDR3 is TGTGCCAGCAGTGAAGTTGGGGGGGACACTGAAGCTTTCTTT. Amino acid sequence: CASSEVGGDTEAFF.

In DNA, the CDR3 is TGTGCCAGCGGAAAAGGGGGAATTTATAATTCACCCCTCCACTTT. Protein sequence: CASGKGGIYNSPLHF. The chain carries TRBV6-5 and TRBJ1-6, with D perhaps matching TRBD1 (6 bases). The CDR3 is made up of 15 amino acids. The germline CDR1 and CDR2 sequences are MNHEY and SVGAGI. The ends were cut back, 8 bases at V and 4 bases at J, with 15 bases in the middle.

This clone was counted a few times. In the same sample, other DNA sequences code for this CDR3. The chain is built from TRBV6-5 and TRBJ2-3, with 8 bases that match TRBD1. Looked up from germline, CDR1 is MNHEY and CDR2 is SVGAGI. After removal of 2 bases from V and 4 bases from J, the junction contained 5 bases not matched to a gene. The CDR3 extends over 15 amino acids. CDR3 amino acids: CASSYGRGQADTQYF. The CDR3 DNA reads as TGTGCCAGCAGTTACGGCAGGGGGCAGGCAGATACGCAGTATTTT.

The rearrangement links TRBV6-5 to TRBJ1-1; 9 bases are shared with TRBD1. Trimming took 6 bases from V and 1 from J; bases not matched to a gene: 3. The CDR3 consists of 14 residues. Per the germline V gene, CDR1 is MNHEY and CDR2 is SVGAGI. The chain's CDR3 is CASRDRGKNTEAFF. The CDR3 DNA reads TGTGCCAGCAGGGACAGGGGAAAGAACACTGAAGCTTTCTTT.

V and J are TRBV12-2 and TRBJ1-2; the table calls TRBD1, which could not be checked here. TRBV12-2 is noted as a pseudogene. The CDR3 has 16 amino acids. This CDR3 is CASRLRQAPTNYGYTF. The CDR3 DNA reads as TGTGCAAGTCGCTTAAGACAAGCCCCCACTAACTATGGCTACACCTTC.

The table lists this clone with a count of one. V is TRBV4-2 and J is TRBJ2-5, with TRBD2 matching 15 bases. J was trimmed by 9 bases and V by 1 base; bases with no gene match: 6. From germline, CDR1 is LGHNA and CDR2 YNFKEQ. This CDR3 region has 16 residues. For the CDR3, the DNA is TGTGCCAGCAGCCAAGTCCGGACTAGCGGGGGGGAACCCCAGTACTTC. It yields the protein CASSQVRTSGGEPQYF.

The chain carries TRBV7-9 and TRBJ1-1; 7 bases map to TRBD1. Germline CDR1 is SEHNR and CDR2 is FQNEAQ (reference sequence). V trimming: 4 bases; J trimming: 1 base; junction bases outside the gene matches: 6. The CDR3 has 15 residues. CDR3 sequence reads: CASSSTGLRNTEAFF. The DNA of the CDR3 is TGTGCCAGCAGCTCGACAGGGCTGAGGAACACTGAAGCTTTCTTT. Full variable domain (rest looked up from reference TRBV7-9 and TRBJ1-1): DTGVSQNPRHKITKRGQNVTFRCDPISEHNRLYWYRQTLGQGPEFLTYFQNEAQLEKSRLLSDRFSAERPKGSFSTLEIQRTEQGDSAMYLCASSSTGLRNTEAFFGQGTRLTVV.

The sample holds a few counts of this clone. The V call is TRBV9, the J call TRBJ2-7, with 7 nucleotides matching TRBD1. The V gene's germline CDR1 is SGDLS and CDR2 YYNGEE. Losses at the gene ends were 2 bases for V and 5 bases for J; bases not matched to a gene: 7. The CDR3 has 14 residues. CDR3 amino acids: CASSVRQGSDEQYF. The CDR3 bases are TGTGCCAGCAGCGTCAGACAGGGATCCGACGAGCAGTACTTC.

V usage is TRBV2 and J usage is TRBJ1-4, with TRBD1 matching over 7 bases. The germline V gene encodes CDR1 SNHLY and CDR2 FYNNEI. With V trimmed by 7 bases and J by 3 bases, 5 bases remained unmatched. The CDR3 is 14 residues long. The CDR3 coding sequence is TGTGCCAGCAAACAGGGGCCATCTAATGAAAAACTGTTTTTT. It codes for CASKQGPSNEKLFF. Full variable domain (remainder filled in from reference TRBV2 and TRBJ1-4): EPEVTQTPSHQVTQMGQEVILRCVPISNHLYFYWYRQILGQKVEFLVSFYNNEISEKSEIFDDQFSVERPDGSNFTLKIRSTKLEDSAMYFCASKQGPSNEKLFFGSGTQLSVL.

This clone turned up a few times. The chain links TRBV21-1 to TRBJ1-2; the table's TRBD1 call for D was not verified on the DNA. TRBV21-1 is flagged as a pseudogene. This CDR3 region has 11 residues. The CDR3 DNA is TGTGCCAGCACCTGGCAGTATGGCTACACCTTC. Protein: CASTWQYGYTF.

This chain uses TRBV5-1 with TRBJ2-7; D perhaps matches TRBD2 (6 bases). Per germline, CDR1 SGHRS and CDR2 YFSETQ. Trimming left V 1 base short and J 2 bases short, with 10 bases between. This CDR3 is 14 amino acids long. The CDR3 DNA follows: TGCGCCAGCAGCTTGAATCGGAGGGCCTACGAGCAGTACTTC. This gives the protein CASSLNRRAYEQYF.

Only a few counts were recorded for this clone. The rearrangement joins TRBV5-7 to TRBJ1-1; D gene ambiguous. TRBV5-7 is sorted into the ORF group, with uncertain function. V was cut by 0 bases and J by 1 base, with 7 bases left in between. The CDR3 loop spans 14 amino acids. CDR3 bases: TGTGCCAGCAGCTTGGTCGCAGGGAACACTGAAGCTTTCTTT. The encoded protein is CASSLVAGNTEAFF.

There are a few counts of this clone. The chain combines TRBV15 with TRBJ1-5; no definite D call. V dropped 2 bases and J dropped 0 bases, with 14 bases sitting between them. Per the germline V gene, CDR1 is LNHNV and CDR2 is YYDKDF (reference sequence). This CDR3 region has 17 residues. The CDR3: CATSRTPKTYSNQPQHF. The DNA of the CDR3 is TGTGCCACCAGCAGAACTCCAAAGACATATAGCAATCAGCCCCAGCATTTT.